These 6 T cell receptor beta chains originate from one sample sequenced in a study of T cell responses to AZD1222 COVID-19 vaccine. Assay used: immunoSEQ multiplex PCR; TCRdb lists only in-frame clones, some missing. Of over 150,000 clones in the sample, roughly nine tenths are singletons; the top ten hold 0.85% to 1.2%. The material sequenced was peripheral blood, taken 28 days after the second AZD1222 dose. Receptors originate from an adult who received the AZD1222 COVID-19 vaccine.

V and J are TRBV5-1 and TRBJ2-3; 11 nucleotides align to TRBD2. Germline loops: CDR1 SGHRS, CDR2 YFSETQ. Trimming at V came to 0 bases and at J to 5 bases, leaving 5 bases not matched to a gene. CDR3 size: 16 residues. The CDR3 is CASSLGGLADVDTQYF. The DNA of the CDR3 is TGCGCCAGCAGCTTGGGGGGACTAGCGGACGTAGATACGCAGTATTTT. Drawing the rest from reference TRBV5-1 and TRBJ2-3, the complete variable domain is KAGVTQTPRYLIKTRGQQVTLSCSPISGHRSVSWYQQTPGQGLQFLFEYFSETQRNKGNFPGRFSGRQFSNSRSEMNVSTLELGDSALYLCASSLGGLADVDTQYFGPGTRLTVL.

This clone was detected only a few times. J is TRBJ2-5 and V is TRBV5-6, with 8 bases that match TRBD1. V was pared by 2 bases and J by 3 bases, with 3 bases of the junction left unmatched. The CDR3 is 14 amino acids. The germline V gene has CDR1 SGHDT and CDR2 YYEEEE. In DNA, the CDR3 is TGTGCCAGCAGCTTATTGACAGGGGAAGAGACCCAGTACTTC. This gives the protein CASSLLTGEETQYF.

The chain recombines TRBV4-1 with TRBJ2-2, with TRBD2 identical over 12 bases. This CDR3 comprises 14 residues. Trimming removed 6 bases from V and 7 bases from J; junction bases left unmatched: 3. Per germline, CDR1 MGHRA and CDR2 YSYEKL. CDR3 amino acids: CASRLAGGIGELFF. The CDR3 coding sequence is TGCGCCAGCAGACTAGCGGGGGGTATCGGGGAGCTGTTTTTT.

In its sample, this clone was seen once. The chain joins TRBV5-6 to TRBJ1-3; D not certain. Germline V gene sequence: CDR1 SGHDT, CDR2 YYEEEE. CDR3 length equals 11 residues. The V end was cut by 2 bases, the J end by 8 bases, with 5 bases between. CDR3: CASSFSDTIYF. The CDR3 DNA sequence: TGTGCCAGCAGCTTTAGTGACACCATATATTTT.

This chain connects TRBV6-4 to TRBJ1-6; weak D call: TRBD1 (5 bases). There are 13 residues in the CDR3. The germline gives CDR1 MRHNA, CDR2 SNTAGT. The V gene lost 6 bases and the J gene lost 5 bases, with 8 bases spanning the gap. CDR3 amino acids: CASRDRDNSPLHF. The CDR3 nucleotides read TGTGCCAGCAGAGACAGAGATAATTCACCCCTCCACTTT.

The rearrangement joins TRBV29-1 to TRBJ2-6; D remains unclear. V was pared by 4 bases and J by 0 bases, with 4 bases between. The CDR3 extends over 13 amino acids. From germline, CDR1 is SQVTM and CDR2 ANQGSEA. CDR3 loop: CSVGSSGANVLTF. CDR3 in DNA: TGCAGCGTTGGGAGCTCTGGGGCCAACGTCCTGACTTTC. Variable domain in full (rest from reference TRBV29-1 and TRBJ2-6): SAVISQKPSRDICQRGTSLTIQCQVDSQVTMMFWYRQQPGQSLTLIATANQGSEATYESGFVIDKFPISRPNLTFSTLTVSNMSPEDSSIYLCSVGSSGANVLTFGAGSRLTVL.